Following are 25 T cell receptor beta chains from one sample sequenced in a study of T cell clonotyping in hematopoietic cell transplantation. Sequencing was performed with immunoSEQ multiplex PCR; in TCRdb, only in-frame clones are kept and a portion is missing. The profile shows some 29,000 clones, about 90% of them singletons. This material consisted of PBMCs, taken 100 days after allogeneic stem cell transplant. These receptors were taken from a female patient aged 45 to 65 who had an allogeneic stem cell transplant from a related donor, so the T cells may come from the graft donor. Some clones in this sample may be carry-over from other donors' samples.

This sequence joins TRBV7-3 and TRBJ1-2; D uncertain. CDR3 length: 13 residues. V dropped 1 base and J dropped 5 bases, with 8 bases sitting between them. Germline lookup yields CDR1 SGHTA and CDR2 FQGTGA. The CDR3 nucleotides are TGTGCCAGCAGCTTAAATAAAAATTATGGCTACACCTTC. This gives the protein CASSLNKNYGYTF.

The V gene is TRBV7-9, the J gene TRBJ2-5, with 13 positions matching TRBD2. With 5 bases clipped from V and 5 bases from J, the junction kept 2 bases outside the gene matches. The CDR3 length is 14 residues. The germline V gene has CDR1 SEHNR and CDR2 FQNEAQ (reference sequence). The CDR3 region is CASSTTSGGETQYF. CDR3 sequence (DNA): TGTGCCAGCAGCACGACTAGCGGGGGGGAGACCCAGTACTTC.

The chain combines TRBV9 with TRBJ2-3; D might be TRBD1 (7 bases). The CDR3 loop spans 15 amino acids. CDR1 is SGDLS, CDR2 YYNGEE, per germline. V gave up 3 bases and J gave up 1 base, with 12 bases separating them. CDR3 in DNA: TGTGCCAGCAGCGGCAGGGGGGAGGGCACAGATACGCAGTATTTT. As protein: CASSGRGEGTDTQYF.

The rearrangement joins TRBV12-2 to TRBJ2-7; the D segment call TRBD1 is taken from the table without a DNA check. TRBV12-2 is a documented pseudogene. The CDR3 is made up of 13 amino acids. Here the CDR3 reads CASRLGRAHEQYF. In nucleotides, the CDR3 is TGTGCAAGTCGCTTAGGCAGGGCCCACGAGCAGTACTTC.

The chain is built from TRBV27 and TRBJ1-2; possibly TRBD1 for D (5 bases). The V end was cut by 4 bases, the J end by 5 bases, with 23 bases between. This CDR3 region has 17 residues. Germline V gives CDR1 MNHEY, CDR2 SMNVEV (reference sequence). Written as DNA, the CDR3 is TGTGCCAGCAGTTCTCACCCCCTCGGGGGTGTAAGGTATGGCTACACCTTC. This encodes CASSSHPLGGVRYGYTF.

The V gene is TRBV25-1, the J gene TRBJ2-1, with TRBD1 matching 7 bases. After removal of 6 bases from V and 4 bases from J, the junction contained 12 bases not matched to a gene. CDR1 and CDR2 (germline): MGHDK, SYGVNS. The CDR3 spans 16 residues. The CDR3 nucleotides are TGTGCCAGCAGCCCCCAGGGGAACAGGGGTTACAATGAGCAGTTCTTC. Translation gives CASSPQGNRGYNEQFF. The full variable domain, with the rest looked up from reference TRBV25-1 and TRBJ2-1, is EADIYQTPRYLVIGTGKKITLECSQTMGHDKMYWYQQDPGMELHLIHYSYGVNSTEKGDLSSESTVSRIRTEHFPLTLESARPSHTSQYLCASSPQGNRGYNEQFFGPGTRLTVL.

As DNA, the CDR3 is TGTGCCAGCAGCTTATGGACCCCCGGGACTGCAGGCTACGAGCAGTACTTC. The encoded protein is CASSLWTPGTAGYEQYF. This chain uses TRBV11-2 with TRBJ2-7, with D perhaps TRBD2 (6 bases). This CDR3 spans 17 amino acids. Germline-derived CDR1 and CDR2 are SGHAT and FQNNGV. V lost 2 bases, J lost 3 bases, and 20 bases lay in between.

The chain joins TRBV19 to TRBJ2-3; 11 nucleotides align to TRBD1. Looked up from germline, CDR1 is LNHDA and CDR2 is SQIVND (reference sequence). The CDR3 contains 19 residues. V shed 5 bases, J shed 0 bases, and the junction held 13 bases outside the gene matches. For the CDR3, the DNA is TGTGCCAGTAGTGGGGTAGGGACAGGGGGACATCCTAGCACAGATACGCAGTATTTT. Its translation: CASSGVGTGGHPSTDTQYF.

This chain joins TRBV16 and TRBJ1-2; D gene uncertain. Trimming cost V 5 bases and J 8 bases, with 12 bases left between them. The CDR3 sequence is 12 residues long. Germline V gene sequence: CDR1 KGHSY, CDR2 FQNENV. The CDR3 coding sequence is TGTGCCAGCAGCAGACGGGGAGGCGGCTACACCTTC. Translating gives CASSRRGGGYTF. The full variable domain, its missing parts supplied by reference TRBV16 and TRBJ1-2, is GEEVAQTPKHLVRGEGQKAKLYCAPIKGHSYVFWYQQVLKNEFKFLISFQNENVFDETGMPKERFSAKCLPNSPCSLEIQATKLEDSAVYFCASSRRGGGYTFGSGTRLTVV.

This chain links TRBV5-1 with TRBJ1-2; D is possibly TRBD1 (5 bases). The CDR3 sequence is 13 residues long. Germline assignment: CDR1 SGHRS and CDR2 YFSETQ. V lost 4 bases, J lost 4 bases, and 11 bases lay in between. Here the CDR3 reads CASSGTVTYGYTF. The CDR3 nucleotides read TGCGCCAGCAGCGGGACGGTGACCTATGGCTACACCTTC. The variable domain in full, with the rest retrieved from reference TRBV5-1 and TRBJ1-2, is KAGVTQTPRYLIKTRGQQVTLSCSPISGHRSVSWYQQTPGQGLQFLFEYFSETQRNKGNFPGRFSGRQFSNSRSEMNVSTLELGDSALYLCASSGTVTYGYTFGSGTRLTVV.

This chain joins TRBV9 and TRBJ2-5, with D maybe TRBD2 (6 bases). The germline V gene encodes CDR1 SGDLS and CDR2 YYNGEE. V lost 0 bases and J lost 2, with 17 bases in between. The CDR3 extends over 17 amino acids. The CDR3 DNA is TGTGCCAGCAGCGTAGACCCCCCGGGAGCCACACAAGAGACCCAGTACTTC. It specifies CASSVDPPGATQETQYF.

The V call is TRBV25-1, the J call TRBJ2-7, with 7 bases matching TRBD1. Trimming took 7 bases from V and 0 from J; bases not matched to a gene: 6. The CDR3 totals 14 residues. The germline gives CDR1 MGHDK, CDR2 SYGVNS. The CDR3: CASKRTGPSYEQYF. The CDR3 region has the DNA TGTGCCAGCAAAAGGACAGGCCCCTCCTACGAGCAGTACTTC.

The J gene is TRBJ2-3, the V gene TRBV6-5; 8 nucleotides match TRBD2. The CDR3 consists of 15 residues. The germline V gene has CDR1 MNHEY and CDR2 SVGAGI. V was pared by 5 bases and J by 0 bases, with 4 bases of the junction left unmatched. The chain's CDR3 is CASSGLASSTDTQYF. CDR3 in DNA: TGTGCCAGCAGTGGACTAGCATCTAGCACAGATACGCAGTATTTT.

The V and J genes are TRBV18 and TRBJ1-1, with D possibly TRBD1 on 6 matching bases. CDR1 KGHSH and CDR2 LQKENI come from the germline V gene. The ends were cut back, 3 bases at V and 0 bases at J, with 14 bases in the middle. CDR3 length: 16 residues. The CDR3 is CASSPPGQRMNTEAFF. CDR3 in DNA: TGTGCCAGCTCACCCCCCGGACAGAGAATGAACACTGAAGCTTTCTTT.

The chain has TRBV28 and TRBJ1-2, with D possibly being TRBD1 (5 bases). The CDR3 has 15 residues. Germline loops: CDR1 MDHEN, CDR2 SYDVKM. The V end lost 7 bases, the J end lost 9 bases, and 24 bases lay between the germline ends. The CDR3 nucleotides are TGTGCCAGCACCAAACCCACCGGGACTAAATCAAGCTACACCTTC. This translates into CASTKPTGTKSSYTF.

The J gene is TRBJ2-1, the V gene TRBV2, with TRBD2 matching over 14 bases. The length of the CDR3 is 15 residues. With 5 bases clipped from V and 4 bases from J, the junction kept 1 base outside the gene matches. Germline lookup yields CDR1 SNHLY and CDR2 FYNNEI. CDR3 nucleotide sequence: TGTGCCAGCAGTCGACTAGCGGGGGGGTACAATGAGCAGTTCTTC. It is translated as CASSRLAGGYNEQFF.

The chain recombines TRBV2 with TRBJ1-6; D remains ambiguous. V gave up 7 bases and J gave up 8 bases, with 12 bases separating them. Germline CDR1 and CDR2: SNHLY and FYNNEI. The CDR3 is 13 amino acids. The CDR3 nucleotides read TGTGCCAGCAACCGTTGGTTACATTCACCCCTCCACTTT. Translated, it gives CASNRWLHSPLHF.

The chain has TRBV7-8 and TRBJ1-2, with D possibly TRBD1 on 5 matching bases. V lost 4 bases to trimming and J lost 3 bases, with 12 bases between them. Germline V gene data show CDR1 as SGHVS and CDR2 as FQNEAQ. CDR3 length equals 14 residues. The CDR3 DNA follows: TGTGCCAGCAGCTCCTCGGGGCTGGACTATGGCTACACCTTC. This sequence encodes CASSSSGLDYGYTF. Full variable domain (remainder filled in from reference TRBV7-8 and TRBJ1-2): GAGVSQSPRYKVAKRGQDVALRCDPISGHVSLFWYQQALGQGPEFLTYFQNEAQLDKSGLPSDRFFAERPEGSVSTLKIQRTQQEDSAVYLCASSSSGLDYGYTFGSGTRLTVV.

This clone has just one count. This chain joins TRBV6-5 and TRBJ1-3, with TRBD1 as a possible D gene (5 bases). This CDR3 has 16 amino acids. Looked up from germline, CDR1 is MNHEY and CDR2 is SVGAGI. Trimming took off 0 bases at V and 2 bases at J, with 11 bases between the two ends. CDR3 nucleotide sequence: TGTGCCAGCAGTTACTCTCCCGGGGCCGCTGGAAACACCATATATTTT. It encodes CASSYSPGAAGNTIYF.

This clone was counted only a few times. This chain links TRBV5-4 with TRBJ1-2, with D perhaps TRBD1 (6 bases). Germline CDR1 reads SGHNT; CDR2 reads YYREEE (reference sequence). Trimming took 2 bases from V and 6 from J, leaving 14 bases between them. The CDR3 loop spans 14 amino acids. This CDR3 is CASSFIQGSNGYTF. Here the CDR3 DNA reads TGTGCCAGCAGCTTCATACAGGGTAGCAATGGCTACACCTTC.

The chain uses TRBV5-1 and TRBJ2-4; 12 bases map to TRBD2. The CDR3 consists of 16 residues. With V trimmed by 5 bases and J by 0 bases, 3 bases remained unmatched. Germline lookup yields CDR1 SGHRS and CDR2 YFSETQ. For the CDR3, the DNA is TGCGCCAGCAGTCGGACTAGCGGGATAGCCAAAAACATTCAGTACTTC. Residues: CASSRTSGIAKNIQYF.

The chain has TRBV5-5 and TRBJ2-2, with TRBD1 identical over 9 bases. CDR3 size: 16 residues. Germline V gene lookup returns CDR1 SGHKS and CDR2 YYEKEE (reference sequence). J was trimmed by 6 bases and V by 5 bases; bases with no gene match: 11. The CDR3 region is CASSLPGQGLSGELFF. Here the CDR3 DNA reads TGTGCCAGCAGTTTGCCGGGACAGGGCCTCTCCGGGGAGCTGTTTTTT.

The rearrangement links TRBV14 to TRBJ2-3; D gene unclear. CDR3 length: 14 amino acids. The germline CDR1 and CDR2 sequences are SGHDN and FVKESK. The V gene lost 6 bases and the J gene lost 8 bases, with 18 bases spanning the gap. The CDR3 nucleotides read TGTGCCAGCAGTACCGGGCCAGCCGGAAGTACGCAGTATTTT. Translated: CASSTGPAGSTQYF.

The V and J genes are TRBV19 and TRBJ1-1; 10 bases match TRBD1. The CDR3 totals 14 residues. V shed 5 bases and J 4 bases; nucleotides not matched to a gene: 4. Germline CDR1 is LNHDA and CDR2 is SQIVND (reference sequence). CDR3: CASSPWTGGTEAFF. CDR3 DNA: TGTGCCAGTAGTCCCTGGACAGGGGGCACTGAAGCTTTCTTT.

The CDR3 here is CASAGDSKNIQYF. CDR3 in DNA: TGTGCCAGCGCGGGGGATTCCAAAAACATTCAGTACTTC. The chain joins TRBV5-6 to TRBJ2-4; 7 nucleotides align to TRBD2. Germline V CDR1 and CDR2: SGHDT, YYEEEE. V lost 7 bases, J lost 2 bases, and 3 bases stayed unmatched. The CDR3 spans 13 residues.